In its sample, the clone carrying this T cell receptor (beta chain) was seen many times. Its specificity is not known. Germline CDR1 reads SEHNR; CDR2 reads FQNEAQ (reference sequence). CDR3 size: 15 residues. V lost 5 bases and J 0 bases, leaving 11 bases between the germline ends. This entry comes from a study of T cell repertoires in cytomegalovirus infection. TCRdb redid the calling of the reads with MiXCR, one entry per CDR3 protein. The table lists roughly 80,000 distinct CDR3 sequences, more than 20% of them singletons, with roughly 45% in the top ten. The sequence was obtained from a human donor in good health (CMV status not recorded). Some clones in this sample may be carry-over from other donors' samples. The genes are TRBV7-9 and TRBJ1-5; D gene unclear. Sequences were derived from CD8+ T cells from cultured PBMCs, sampled from culture after CMV antigen stimulation. The CDR3 protein is CASSDRTDSNQPQHF. CDR3 nucleotide sequence: TGTGCCAGCAGCGACCGGACGGATAGCAATCAGCCCCAGCATTTT.